A selection of T cell receptor beta chains follows, all from one sample in a study of T cell responses to AZD1222 COVID-19 vaccine. The data were produced by immunoSEQ multiplex PCR, yet TCRdb's version contains in-frame clones alone and is incomplete. The table includes 65,000 to 75,000 clones, around four fifths detected once. The input for sequencing was peripheral blood, taken on day 0 of AZD1222 vaccination. Every receptor here comes from an adult in good health. Each CDR3 is given with its conserved first and last residue. D genes are given only for firm matches. Some rows have no size entry. The others give once, few or many, or a class for an expanded clone.

d_gene: -
j_gene: TRBJ1-1
v_gene: TRBV9
abundance: -
CDR3nt: TGTGCCAGCAGCGCACCCGGGACACTGAACACTGAAGCTTTCTTT
CDR3aa: CASSAPGTLNTEAFF

d_gene: -
j_gene: TRBJ1-1
v_gene: TRBV11-1
abundance: -
CDR3nt: TGTGCCAGCAGCTTAGATTACAGCATGAACACTGAAGCTTTCTTT
CDR3aa: CASSLDYSMNTEAFF

d_gene: -
j_gene: TRBJ2-5
v_gene: TRBV25-1
abundance: -
CDR3nt: TGTGCCAGCAGTGAATCCGGGACTGCCCAAGAGACCCAGTACTTC
CDR3aa: CASSESGTAQETQYF

d_gene: -
j_gene: TRBJ2-5
v_gene: TRBV29-1
abundance: -
CDR3nt: TGCAGCGCTGGAGGACACCAAGAGACCCAGTACTTC
CDR3aa: CSAGGHQETQYF

d_gene: -
j_gene: TRBJ2-6
v_gene: TRBV18
abundance: -
CDR3nt: TGTGCCAGCGCCCTCAGGGGTAGTTCTGGGGCCAACGTCCTGACTTTC
CDR3aa: CASALRGSSGANVLTF

d_gene: TRBD2
j_gene: TRBJ2-1
v_gene: TRBV4-2
abundance: -
CDR3nt: TGTGCCAGCAGCCAAGAACGGGGACTAGCCATGTTCTTC
CDR3aa: CASSQERGLAMFF

d_gene: -
j_gene: TRBJ2-5
v_gene: TRBV5-8
abundance: -
CDR3nt: TGTGCCAGCAGCTTGGCCGCTCTGGCGTACCAAGAGACCCAGTACTTC
CDR3aa: CASSLAALAYQETQYF

d_gene: TRBD1
j_gene: TRBJ1-6
v_gene: TRBV6-5
abundance: -
CDR3nt: TGTGCCAGCAGTTACCCCAGAGGGGGCGAGAATTCACCCCTCCACTTT
CDR3aa: CASSYPRGGENSPLHF

d_gene: TRBD1
j_gene: TRBJ1-1
v_gene: TRBV13
abundance: -
CDR3nt: TGTGCCAGCACCTCGACAGGGCGAACTGAAGCTTTCTTT
CDR3aa: CASTSTGRTEAFF

d_gene: -
j_gene: TRBJ1-2
v_gene: TRBV18
abundance: -
CDR3nt: TGTGCCAGCTCACCGATCCAGGGTGCCTACACCTTC
CDR3aa: CASSPIQGAYTF

d_gene: -
j_gene: TRBJ1-4
v_gene: TRBV6-5
abundance: few
CDR3nt: TGTGCCACCGATCGGACATTTCCTACTAATGAAAAACTGTTTTTT
CDR3aa: CATDRTFPTNEKLFF

d_gene: -
j_gene: TRBJ1-5
v_gene: TRBV4-2
abundance: -
CDR3nt: TGTGCCAGCAGTCCTGGACAGAGAGACAATCAGCCCCAGCATTTT
CDR3aa: CASSPGQRDNQPQHF

d_gene: -
j_gene: TRBJ2-7
v_gene: TRBV7-8
abundance: -
CDR3nt: TGTGCCAGCAGCTTAGTAATGGCGGCCTACGAGCAGTACTTC
CDR3aa: CASSLVMAAYEQYF

d_gene: TRBD1
j_gene: TRBJ1-2
v_gene: TRBV9
abundance: -
CDR3nt: TGTGCCAGCAGCGTAGTACCGGGACAGCTTAACTATGGCTACACCTTC
CDR3aa: CASSVVPGQLNYGYTF

d_gene: -
j_gene: TRBJ1-4
v_gene: TRBV7-9
abundance: -
CDR3nt: TGTGCCAGCCCAATCGAGGAATCAGGTGAAAAACTGTTTTTT
CDR3aa: CASPIEESGEKLFF

d_gene: -
j_gene: TRBJ2-1
v_gene: TRBV19
abundance: once
CDR3nt: TGTGCCAGTAACATGGGGGGACTGGGACTTAATGAGCAGTTCTTC
CDR3aa: CASNMGGLGLNEQFF

d_gene: -
j_gene: TRBJ2-1
v_gene: TRBV19
abundance: -
CDR3nt: TGTGCCAGTAGTAATTACGGCTTGGAGCAGTTCTTC
CDR3aa: CASSNYGLEQFF

d_gene: -
j_gene: TRBJ1-2
v_gene: TRBV28
abundance: -
CDR3nt: TGTGCCAGCAGTTTATTAACGGGGCCCTATGGCTACACCTTC
CDR3aa: CASSLLTGPYGYTF

d_gene: -
j_gene: TRBJ2-7
v_gene: TRBV21-1
abundance: -
CDR3nt: TGTGCCAGCAGCAAAGCACCAGACCTCCCGGGCATCTACGAGCAGTACTTC
CDR3aa: CASSKAPDLPGIYEQYF

d_gene: TRBD2
j_gene: TRBJ2-7
v_gene: TRBV7-9
abundance: -
CDR3nt: TGTGCCAGCAGAAAAGGGACTACCTACGAGCAGTACTTC
CDR3aa: CASRKGTTYEQYF

d_gene: -
j_gene: TRBJ1-1
v_gene: TRBV12-3/TRBV12-4
abundance: -
CDR3nt: TGTGCCAGCAGTTTTAGGGCAGGGATAGCTTTCTTT
CDR3aa: CASSFRAGIAFF

d_gene: TRBD1
j_gene: TRBJ1-1
v_gene: TRBV28
abundance: -
CDR3nt: TGTGCCAGCCAGCCAGGGGGGGGGAACACTGAAGCTTTCTTT
CDR3aa: CASQPGGGNTEAFF

d_gene: -
j_gene: TRBJ2-1
v_gene: TRBV3-1/TRBV3-2
abundance: -
CDR3nt: TGTGCCAGCAGCCTTTTCCTAGCCGCGGGTGAGCAGTTCTTC
CDR3aa: CASSLFLAAGEQFF

d_gene: -
j_gene: TRBJ2-7
v_gene: TRBV6-1
abundance: medium-sized
CDR3nt: TGTGCCAGCAGTGAAGCTGGCCAGGCCATCTACGAGCAGTACTTC
CDR3aa: CASSEAGQAIYEQYF

d_gene: -
j_gene: TRBJ1-1
v_gene: TRBV3-1/TRBV3-2
abundance: -
CDR3nt: TGTGCCAGCAGCCACCTGACACAGAGCATGAACACTGAAGCTTTCTTT
CDR3aa: CASSHLTQSMNTEAFF

d_gene: TRBD2
j_gene: TRBJ2-3
v_gene: TRBV6-2/TRBV6-3
abundance: -
CDR3nt: TGTGCCAGCAGCCGCACTAGCGGGGGGCCCTTTAGCACAGATACGCAGTATTTT
CDR3aa: CASSRTSGGPFSTDTQYF

d_gene: -
j_gene: TRBJ1-2
v_gene: TRBV6-6
abundance: -
CDR3nt: TGTGCCAGCACCCACTCCGGGGGCTACACCTTC
CDR3aa: CASTHSGGYTF

d_gene: -
j_gene: TRBJ1-2
v_gene: TRBV19
abundance: -
CDR3nt: TGTGCCAGTTCGGGTAGCGCTTTCTATGGAGAGGGCTACACCTTC
CDR3aa: CASSGSAFYGEGYTF

d_gene: -
j_gene: TRBJ1-1
v_gene: TRBV7-2
abundance: -
CDR3nt: TGTGCCAGCAGCCGCACAGGGAACACTGAAGCTTTCTTT
CDR3aa: CASSRTGNTEAFF

d_gene: TRBD1
j_gene: TRBJ2-5
v_gene: TRBV19
abundance: -
CDR3nt: TGTGCCAGTAGTTCCGGTAGGGGCAGGGGGCGGAGAGAGACCCAGTACTTC
CDR3aa: CASSSGRGRGRRETQYF

d_gene: -
j_gene: TRBJ1-4
v_gene: TRBV5-6
abundance: -
CDR3nt: TGTGCCAGCAGCTTGTCAGGGTCGAATGAAAAACTGTTTTTT
CDR3aa: CASSLSGSNEKLFF

d_gene: -
j_gene: TRBJ2-1
v_gene: TRBV7-8
abundance: -
CDR3nt: TGTGCCAGCAGCTTAGCGCCCTTTATTGAGCAGTTCTTC
CDR3aa: CASSLAPFIEQFF

d_gene: -
j_gene: TRBJ2-5
v_gene: TRBV6-4
abundance: -
CDR3nt: TGTGCCAGCAGTTGGGGGCCCCAAGAGACCCAGTACTTC
CDR3aa: CASSWGPQETQYF

d_gene: -
j_gene: TRBJ1-3
v_gene: TRBV5-5
abundance: -
CDR3nt: TGTGCCAGCAGCCCTGTCTGGCAGCCCACTCCTGGAAACACCATATATTTT
CDR3aa: CASSPVWQPTPGNTIYF

d_gene: -
j_gene: TRBJ1-1
v_gene: TRBV5-4
abundance: -
CDR3nt: TGTGCCAGCAGCTCTGAGGGGGGGAATAAAGCTTTCTTT
CDR3aa: CASSSEGGNKAFF

d_gene: -
j_gene: TRBJ1-6
v_gene: TRBV11-2
abundance: -
CDR3nt: TGTGCCAGCAGCCCAGTGGGGAGTCCGAATAATTCACCCCTCCACTTT
CDR3aa: CASSPVGSPNNSPLHF

d_gene: TRBD1
j_gene: TRBJ2-7
v_gene: TRBV9
abundance: -
CDR3nt: TGTGCCAGCAGCTCACCTGACAGGGTGGAGGAGCAGTACTTC
CDR3aa: CASSSPDRVEEQYF

d_gene: -
j_gene: TRBJ1-2
v_gene: TRBV24-1
abundance: -
CDR3nt: TGTGCCACCAGTGGCTCCACGGGGGCGGATGGCTACACCTTC
CDR3aa: CATSGSTGADGYTF

d_gene: TRBD1
j_gene: TRBJ1-3
v_gene: TRBV7-2
abundance: -
CDR3nt: TGTGCCAGCAGTTCAGGGGGCGCTGGAAACACCATATATTTT
CDR3aa: CASSSGGAGNTIYF

d_gene: TRBD1
j_gene: TRBJ2-5
v_gene: TRBV5-4
abundance: -
CDR3nt: TGTGCCAGCAGCTCGGGACAGGGGGGTGTTGAGACCCAGTACTTC
CDR3aa: CASSSGQGGVETQYF

d_gene: -
j_gene: TRBJ1-2
v_gene: TRBV6-2/TRBV6-3
abundance: -
CDR3nt: TGTGCCAGCAGTTACTCGCCTGAAGCTAACTATGGCTACACCTTC
CDR3aa: CASSYSPEANYGYTF

d_gene: -
j_gene: TRBJ1-6
v_gene: TRBV18
abundance: -
CDR3nt: TGTGCCAGCTCACCAGGGGGGAACTATAATTCACCCCTCCACTTT
CDR3aa: CASSPGGNYNSPLHF

d_gene: -
j_gene: TRBJ2-7
v_gene: TRBV20-1
abundance: -
CDR3nt: TGCAGTGCTAGAGGGGTTTACGAGCAGTACTTC
CDR3aa: CSARGVYEQYF

d_gene: -
j_gene: TRBJ1-1
v_gene: TRBV19
abundance: -
CDR3nt: TGTGCCAGTAGTATAGTCGAGGGTGGGAACACTGAAGCTTTCTTT
CDR3aa: CASSIVEGGNTEAFF

d_gene: TRBD1
j_gene: TRBJ1-5
v_gene: TRBV7-9
abundance: -
CDR3nt: TGTGCCAGCAGCTTAGTGGGGACAGGGCATCAGCCCCAGCATTTT
CDR3aa: CASSLVGTGHQPQHF

d_gene: -
j_gene: TRBJ2-7
v_gene: TRBV30
abundance: few
CDR3nt: TGTGCCTGGAAGAGCTCTCAGAAGACCTACGAGCAGTACTTC
CDR3aa: CAWKSSQKTYEQYF

d_gene: -
j_gene: TRBJ1-6
v_gene: TRBV10-3
abundance: -
CDR3nt: TGTGCCATCAGTATATCGGGTATAAGCTCACCCCTCCACTTT
CDR3aa: CAISISGISSPLHF